This T cell receptor beta chain was sequenced for a study of blood T cell repertoires in COVID-19. Trimming removed 6 bases at V and 10 bases at J, with 12 bases between. The CDR3 is made up of 11 amino acids. As originally analysed: Reference gene primer amplification yielded estimated nucleated cell counts. Assay: immunoSEQ multiplex PCR; the TCRdb copy retains only in-frame clones and omits some. The V and J calls and clone size were taken over from that table, and D and trimming were inferred from the DNA. The data hold approximately 280,000 clones, with 75% to 90% observed a single time. The sequenced sample consisted of PBMCs or T cells enriched from blood (not recorded which). The sequence derives from a woman aged 50 to 60 who had recovered from COVID-19. The V and J genes are TRBV12-3 or TRBV12-4 and TRBJ1-1; D is perhaps TRBD1 (6 bases). CDR3 in amino acids: CASRTGTTAFF. The DNA of the CDR3 is TGTGCCAGCAGAACCGGGACAACAGCTTTCTTT.